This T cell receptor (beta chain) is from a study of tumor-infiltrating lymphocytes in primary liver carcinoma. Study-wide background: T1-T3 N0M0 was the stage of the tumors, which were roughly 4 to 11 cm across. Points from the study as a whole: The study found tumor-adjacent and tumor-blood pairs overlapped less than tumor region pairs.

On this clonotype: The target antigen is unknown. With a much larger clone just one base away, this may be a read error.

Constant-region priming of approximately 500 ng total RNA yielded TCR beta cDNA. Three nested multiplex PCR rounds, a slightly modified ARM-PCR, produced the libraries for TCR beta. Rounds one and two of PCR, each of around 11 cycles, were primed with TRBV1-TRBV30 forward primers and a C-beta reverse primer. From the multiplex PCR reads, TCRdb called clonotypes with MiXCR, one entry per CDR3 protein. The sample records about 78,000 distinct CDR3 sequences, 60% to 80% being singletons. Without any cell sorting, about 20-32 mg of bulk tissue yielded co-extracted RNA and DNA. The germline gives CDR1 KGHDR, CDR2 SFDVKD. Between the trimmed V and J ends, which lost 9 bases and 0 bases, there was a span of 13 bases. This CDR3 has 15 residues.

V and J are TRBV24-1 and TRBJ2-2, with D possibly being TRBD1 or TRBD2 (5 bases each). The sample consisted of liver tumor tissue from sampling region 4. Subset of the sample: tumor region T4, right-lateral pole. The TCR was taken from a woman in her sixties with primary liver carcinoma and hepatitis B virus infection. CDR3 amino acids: CATSCGTANTGELFF. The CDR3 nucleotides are TGTGCCACCTCATGTGGGACCGCGAACACCGGGGAGCTGTTTTTT.